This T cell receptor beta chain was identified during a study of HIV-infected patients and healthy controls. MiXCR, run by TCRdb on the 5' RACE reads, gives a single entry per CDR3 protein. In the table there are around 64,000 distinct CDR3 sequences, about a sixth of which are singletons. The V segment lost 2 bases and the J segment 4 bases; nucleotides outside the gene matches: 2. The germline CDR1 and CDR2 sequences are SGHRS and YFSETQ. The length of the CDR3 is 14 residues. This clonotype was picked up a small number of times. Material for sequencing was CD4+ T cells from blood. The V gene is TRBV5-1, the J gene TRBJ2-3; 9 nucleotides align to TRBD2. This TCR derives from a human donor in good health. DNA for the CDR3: TGCGCCAGCAGCTTAGTAGCGGGAGCAGATACGCAGTATTTT. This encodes CASSLVAGADTQYF.